The 10 T cell receptor beta chains presented below share a single source sample, sequenced in a study of blood T cell repertoires in COVID-19 (dated by TCRdb to 2018 to 2021). Library construction relied on the immunoSEQ multiplex PCR assay. TCRdb took this table from immuneACCESS and kept in-frame rearrangements with V and J called. Such tables lack part of the clones; where checked against another copy, unresolved V genes explain under half of the gap, and the rest is unexplained. The sample yields around 50,000 clones; 65% to 85% were counted once. The ten largest clones take up 11% of the sample. Sequencing was carried out using peripheral blood. The source of these receptors is an elderly man with COVID-19, enrolled during active disease.

The chain combines TRBV5-1 with TRBJ2-3, with 9 bases fitting TRBD1. There are 15 residues in the CDR3. The V gene end was trimmed by 2 bases and the J gene end by 2 bases; junction bases not matched to a gene: 3. Looked up from germline, CDR1 is SGHRS and CDR2 is YFSETQ. CDR3 bases: TGCGCCAGCAGCTTACACAGGGGGCTCACAGATACGCAGTATTTT. Its translation is CASSLHRGLTDTQYF.

The chain employs TRBV3-1 (or the pseudogene TRBV3-2) and TRBJ2-2, with a tentative D call TRBD2 (6 bases). CDR1 is LGHDT and CDR2 is YNNKEL in the germline V gene (reference sequence). The CDR3 length is 14 residues. V lost 5 bases and J lost 6, with 13 bases in between. The CDR3 spells CASSATSPSGELFF. In DNA, the CDR3 is TGTGCCAGCAGCGCGACTAGTCCATCCGGGGAGCTGTTTTTT.

This chain uses TRBV9 with TRBJ1-4, with a tentative D call TRBD1 (5 bases). Trimming stripped 0 bases from V and 1 base from J, with 10 bases between. The CDR3 sequence is 16 residues long. The germline V gene has CDR1 SGDLS and CDR2 YYNGEE. The CDR3 region has the DNA TGTGCCAGCAGCGTAGGGACGGGGGGAACTAATGAAAAACTGTTTTTT. It codes for CASSVGTGGTNEKLFF.

The chain links TRBV29-1 to TRBJ1-1; 10 bases are shared with TRBD1. Germline V gene data show CDR1 as SQVTM and CDR2 as ANQGSEA. The CDR3 is 13 amino acids. V lost 7 bases, J lost 4 bases, and 6 bases stayed unmatched. The DNA of the CDR3 is TGCAGCGCCCGACAGGGGGCTGCCACTGAAGCTTTCTTT. Translating it yields CSARQGAATEAFF.

Here the CDR3 reads CASSLGYRDRDYNEQFF. CDR3 DNA sequence: TGTGCCAGCAGCCTAGGGTACCGGGACAGGGATTACAATGAGCAGTTCTTC. The rearrangement uses TRBV7-2 and TRBJ2-1; 9 bases map to TRBD1. Trimming removed 5 bases from V and 4 bases from J; junction bases left unmatched: 12. This CDR3 has 17 amino acids. Germline CDR1 reads SGHTA; CDR2 reads FQGNSA.

This chain connects TRBV7-9 to TRBJ1-2; 10 bases fit TRBD1. With V trimmed by 4 bases and J by 4 bases, 12 bases remained unmatched. The length of the CDR3 is 17 residues. Looked up from germline, CDR1 is SEHNR and CDR2 is FQNEAQ (reference sequence). The CDR3 DNA is TGTGCCAGCAGCTCTACCGGGACAGGGGACGATGCCTATGGCTACACCTTC. Its translation: CASSSTGTGDDAYGYTF.

The V and J genes are TRBV5-6 and TRBJ2-1; no reliable D call. This CDR3 has 15 amino acids. Per the germline V gene, CDR1 is SGHDT and CDR2 is YYEEEE. V was shortened by 2 bases and J by 8 bases, with 17 bases between the two germline ends. CDR3 protein: CASSLTLSRSDEQFF. As DNA, the CDR3 is TGTGCCAGCAGCTTAACCCTCTCCAGGTCAGATGAGCAGTTCTTC.

The chain couples TRBV30 to TRBJ2-5; TRBD2 matches at 7 bases. Germline assignment: CDR1 GTSNPN and CDR2 SVGIG (reference sequence). The CDR3 length is 14 residues. Trimming removed 3 bases from V and 5 bases from J; junction bases left unmatched: 9. CDR3 nucleotide sequence: TGTGCCTGGAGATATAGCGGGCCGAGGGAGACCCAGTACTTC. Amino acid sequence: CAWRYSGPRETQYF.

The chain joins TRBV3-1 (or the pseudogene TRBV3-2) to TRBJ1-1; D might be TRBD1 (5 bases). CDR1 is LGHDT, CDR2 YNNKEL, per germline (reference sequence). CDR3 length: 15 amino acids. Trimming cost V 6 bases and J 3 bases, with 17 bases left between them. The CDR3 DNA follows: TGTGCCAGCAGTCTTACCCCAGGGATGGACACTGAAGCTTTCTTT. Translating it yields CASSLTPGMDTEAFF.

The J gene is TRBJ2-5, the V gene TRBV7-6, with D possibly matching TRBD2 (5 bases). The CDR3 consists of 15 residues. Germline CDR1 SGHVS, CDR2 FNYEAQ. Trimming shortened V by 5 bases and J by 2 bases, and 15 bases separated the two germline ends. The DNA for the CDR3 is TGTGCCAGCAGCCCACACCCTGAGCGGCAAGAGACCCAGTACTTC. This codes for CASSPHPERQETQYF. Drawing the rest from reference TRBV7-6 and TRBJ2-5, the complete variable domain is GAGVSQSPRYKVTKRGQDVALRCDPISGHVSLYWYRQALGQGPEFLTYFNYEAQQDKSGLPNDRFSAERPEGSISTLTIQRTEQRDSAMYRCASSPHPERQETQYFGPGTRLLVL.